The 21 T cell receptor beta chains presented below share a single source sample, sequenced in a study of graft-versus-host responses after intestinal transplantation. Produced via immunoSEQ multiplex PCR; TCRdb's table is partial and in-frame only. The data show roughly 40,000 clones, 90% to 95% seen once. Here the sequenced sample was PBMCs, taken approximately 740 days after intestinal transplantation. The receptors shown here come from a human patient who received an intestinal transplant, so some T cells may come from the graft donor.

As to this clone: One end of the junction is discordant with germline, which a read error may explain. The chain uses TRBV7-2 and TRBJ2-3; 8 nucleotides line up with TRBD2. The CDR3 is 15 amino acids. In germline, CDR1 is SGHTA, CDR2 FQGNSA. The CDR3 sequence: CASSIAGRGTDTQYF. The CDR3 bases are TGTGCCAGCAGCATAGCGGGGCGGGGCACAGATACGCAGTATTTT.

J is TRBJ1-2 and V is TRBV5-6, with D tentatively TRBD1 (6 bases). The V and J ends lost 3 bases and 11 bases respectively, with 23 bases between them. The CDR3 spans 15 residues. Germline V gene data show CDR1 as SGHDT and CDR2 as YYEEEE. CDR3 amino acids: CASSSSHLRGGPYTF. For the CDR3, the DNA is TGTGCCAGCAGCTCCTCCCACCTCAGGGGTGGGCCATACACCTTC.

This chain connects TRBV30 to TRBJ1-4, with 8 bases identical to TRBD1. The V gene's germline CDR1 is GTSNPN and CDR2 SVGIG (reference sequence). CDR3 length equals 14 residues. The J segment lost 10 bases and the V segment lost 3 bases, leaving 10 bases of the junction unmatched. The CDR3 protein is CAWSLQDRAGKLFF. For the CDR3, the DNA is TGTGCCTGGAGCTTGCAGGACAGGGCAGGAAAACTGTTTTTT.

The chain recombines TRBV11-2 with TRBJ2-2; 10 bases are shared with TRBD2. The V and J ends lost 2 bases and 4 bases, in that order; junction bases with no gene match: 4. Germline V gene sequence: CDR1 SGHAT, CDR2 FQNNGV. The length of the CDR3 is 16 residues. The CDR3 protein is CASSLTSGAGTGELFF. CDR3 in DNA: TGTGCCAGCAGCTTAACTAGCGGGGCGGGCACCGGGGAGCTGTTTTTT.

The table lists this clone with a count of one. The V and J genes are TRBV5-1 and TRBJ2-5, with D possibly matching TRBD1 (6 bases). Germline V gene lookup returns CDR1 SGHRS and CDR2 YFSETQ. The CDR3 spans 16 residues. Trimming removed 0 bases at V and 1 base at J, with 13 bases between. The CDR3 nucleotides read TGCGCCAGCAGCTTGGACCCGACAGGATTCCAAGAGACCCAGTACTTC. This encodes CASSLDPTGFQETQYF.

The chain employs TRBV7-2 and TRBJ2-5; 7 positions agree with TRBD2. Trimming took 5 bases from V and 4 from J; bases not matched to a gene: 16. CDR3 length: 17 amino acids. Germline loops: CDR1 SGHTA, CDR2 FQGNSA. The CDR3 protein is CASSPEGRTSEGETQYF. As DNA, the CDR3 is TGTGCCAGCAGCCCCGAGGGAAGAACTAGCGAAGGAGAGACCCAGTACTTC.

This clone came up once. This sequence joins TRBV5-1 and TRBJ1-1; D is unclear. The V and J ends lost 1 base and 6 bases respectively, with 13 bases between them. In germline, CDR1 is SGHRS, CDR2 YFSETQ. The CDR3 contains 14 residues. CDR3 region: CASSLRSLVSEAFF. CDR3 coding DNA: TGCGCCAGCAGCTTGCGGTCCTTGGTCTCTGAAGCTTTCTTT.

The chain employs TRBV7-2 and TRBJ2-7; TRBD2 matches at 7 bases. Germline lookup yields CDR1 SGHTA and CDR2 FQGNSA. The CDR3 is 14 residues long. After removal of 0 bases from V and 1 base from J, the junction contained 0 bases not matched to a gene. The CDR3 spells CASSLAGGSYEQYF. The DNA of the CDR3 is TGTGCCAGCAGCTTAGCGGGGGGGTCCTACGAGCAGTACTTC.

The chain joins TRBV5-6 to TRBJ2-7, with D uncertain. V dropped 0 bases and J dropped 3 bases, with 4 bases sitting between them. Germline V lookup: CDR1 SGHDT, CDR2 YYEEEE. This CDR3 has 12 amino acids. This CDR3 reads CASSLADYEQYF. For the CDR3, the DNA is TGTGCCAGCAGCTTGGCCGACTACGAGCAGTACTTC.

The chain links TRBV9 to TRBJ2-5, with a weak D call TRBD2 (6 bases). This CDR3 is 15 amino acids long. Germline V lookup: CDR1 SGDLS, CDR2 YYNGEE. V lost 3 bases and J 1 base, leaving 13 bases between the germline ends. For the CDR3, the DNA is TGTGCCAGCAGCGCCTACCGGGACTCCCAAGAGACCCAGTACTTC. This translates into CASSAYRDSQETQYF.

The CDR3 region has the DNA TGTGCCAGCAGCCACCAGGGGATCCACGAGCAGTACTTC. This encodes CASSHQGIHEQYF. The rearrangement links TRBV14 to TRBJ2-7, with D possibly being TRBD1 (6 bases). This CDR3 has 13 amino acids. Germline CDR1 SGHDN, CDR2 FVKESK. V lost 3 bases and J lost 5, with 11 bases in between.

The genes are TRBV28 and TRBJ2-3, with D perhaps matching TRBD1 or TRBD2 (5 bases each). The CDR3 is 15 residues long. Germline CDR1 is MDHEN and CDR2 is SYDVKM. V lost 5 bases, J lost 2 bases, and 14 bases lay in between. CDR3 residues: CASSQTGTITDTQYF. DNA of the CDR3: TGTGCCAGCAGTCAGACCGGGACGATCACAGATACGCAGTATTTT.

This rearrangement joins TRBV18 to TRBJ1-4; 7 bases line up with TRBD1. Germline V gene lookup returns CDR1 KGHSH and CDR2 LQKENI. The CDR3 has 16 amino acids. V lost 3 bases and J lost 7; bases outside the gene matches: 11. CDR3 nucleotide sequence: TGTGCCAGCTCACCTGTGGCCGGACAGGCCATTGAAAAACTGTTTTTT. Translation: CASSPVAGQAIEKLFF.

The V gene is TRBV9, the J gene TRBJ1-1; D possibly corresponds to TRBD1 (6 bases). Germline V gene lookup returns CDR1 SGDLS and CDR2 YYNGEE. The CDR3 loop spans 15 amino acids. Trimming removed 0 bases at V and 0 bases at J, with 9 bases between. The CDR3 is CASSVATGLNTEAFF. CDR3 nucleotides: TGTGCCAGCAGCGTAGCTACAGGGTTGAACACTGAAGCTTTCTTT.

This clone was seen a handful of times. CDR3 in amino acids: CASSFLGTYEQYF. The CDR3 DNA is TGTGCCAGCAGCTTTCTAGGCACCTACGAGCAGTACTTC. The chain is built from TRBV7-9 and TRBJ2-7, with D uncertain. CDR3 length: 13 amino acids. CDR1 is SEHNR, CDR2 FQNEAQ, per germline (reference sequence). V was cut by 3 bases and J by 2 bases, with 8 bases left in between.

This clone was observed once. The chain couples TRBV2 to TRBJ2-5, with 8 positions matching TRBD1. CDR1 is SNHLY, CDR2 FYNNEI, per germline. CDR3 size: 17 residues. The J segment lost 5 bases and the V segment lost 4 bases, leaving 15 bases of the junction unmatched. CDR3 bases: TGTGCCAGCAGTGTGTCCACAGGGGGAGGCTTTACCGAGACCCAGTACTTC. As protein: CASSVSTGGGFTETQYF.

The chain employs TRBV10-2 and TRBJ1-6, with D perhaps matching TRBD1 (6 bases). CDR1 and CDR2 from the germline V gene are WSHSY and SAAADI. V shed 3 bases and J shed 2 bases, with 11 bases lying between them. The CDR3 is 16 amino acids. The CDR3 sequence: CASSDRGGPYNSPLHF. DNA of the CDR3: TGCGCCAGCAGTGACAGGGGCGGTCCCTATAATTCACCCCTCCACTTT.

The chain joins TRBV27 to TRBJ2-7; 7 bases align to TRBD2. Germline CDR1 and CDR2: MNHEY and SMNVEV (reference sequence). This CDR3 is built from 14 residues. V shed 2 bases, J shed 5 bases, and the junction held 6 bases outside the gene matches. CDR3 coding DNA: TGTGCCAGCAGTTTACTTGGGGGGGAAAACGAGCAGTACTTC. Translating it yields CASSLLGGENEQYF.

CDR3 in DNA: TGCGCCAGCAGCCAAGGGTCACAAACCTACGAGCAGTACTTC. Protein sequence: CASSQGSQTYEQYF. The chain combines TRBV4-1 with TRBJ2-7; D gene ambiguous. Germline V gene lookup returns CDR1 MGHRA and CDR2 YSYEKL. V was cut by 1 base and J by 2 bases, with 9 bases left in between. The CDR3 is 14 residues long.

J is TRBJ2-5 and V is TRBV29-1, with 7 positions matching TRBD1. Germline assignment: CDR1 SQVTM and CDR2 ANQGSEA. J gave up 4 bases and V 2 bases, and 1 base lay outside the gene matches. The CDR3 extends over 12 amino acids. The DNA for the CDR3 is TGCAGCGTTGAAACAGGGGTAGAGACCCAGTACTTC. Translating it yields CSVETGVETQYF.

This chain connects TRBV9 to TRBJ2-3; TRBD2 matches 10 bases. This CDR3 region has 16 residues. J gave up 3 bases and V 3 bases, and 7 bases lay outside the gene matches. CDR1 and CDR2 from the germline V gene are SGDLS and YYNGEE. CDR3 sequence reads: CASSGGLAEITDTQYF. The CDR3 DNA follows: TGTGCCAGCAGCGGAGGACTAGCGGAGATTACAGATACGCAGTATTTT.